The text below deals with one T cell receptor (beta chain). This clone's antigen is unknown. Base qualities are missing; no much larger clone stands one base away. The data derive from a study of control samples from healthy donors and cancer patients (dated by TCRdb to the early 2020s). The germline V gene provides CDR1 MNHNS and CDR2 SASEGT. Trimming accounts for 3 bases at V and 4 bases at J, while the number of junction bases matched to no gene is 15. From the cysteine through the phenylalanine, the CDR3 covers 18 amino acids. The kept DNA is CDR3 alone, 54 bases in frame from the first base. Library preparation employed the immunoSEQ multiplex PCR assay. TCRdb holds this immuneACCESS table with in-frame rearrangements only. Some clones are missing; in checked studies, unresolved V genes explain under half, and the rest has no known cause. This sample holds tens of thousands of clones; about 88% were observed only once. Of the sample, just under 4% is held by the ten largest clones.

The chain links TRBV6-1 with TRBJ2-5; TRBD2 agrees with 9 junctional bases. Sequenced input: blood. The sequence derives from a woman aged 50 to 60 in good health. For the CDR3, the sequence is CASSETSGGFGSGETQYF. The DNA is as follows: TGTGCCAGCAGTGAGACCAGCGGGGGGTTCGGGAGTGGAGAGACCCAGTACTTC.